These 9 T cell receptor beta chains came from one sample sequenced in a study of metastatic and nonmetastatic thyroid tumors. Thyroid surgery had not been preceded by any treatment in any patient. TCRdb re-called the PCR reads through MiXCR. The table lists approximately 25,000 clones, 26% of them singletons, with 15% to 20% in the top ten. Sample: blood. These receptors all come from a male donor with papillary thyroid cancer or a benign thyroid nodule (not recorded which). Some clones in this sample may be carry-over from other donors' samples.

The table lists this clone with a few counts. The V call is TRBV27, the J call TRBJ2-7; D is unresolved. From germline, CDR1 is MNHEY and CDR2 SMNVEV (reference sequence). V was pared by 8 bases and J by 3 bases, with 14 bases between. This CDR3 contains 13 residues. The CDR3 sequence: CASSRFLNYEQYF. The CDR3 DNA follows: TGTGCCAGCTCAAGGTTTCTCAACTACGAGCAGTACTTC.

In DNA form, the CDR3 reads TGTGCCAGCAGTGGTAACTACGAGCAGTACTTC. Its protein product is CASSGNYEQYF. The chain links TRBV6-1 to TRBJ2-7; D uncertain. This CDR3 is built from 11 residues. In germline, CDR1 is MNHNS, CDR2 SASEGT. V shed 4 bases and J shed 3 bases, with 4 bases lying between them.

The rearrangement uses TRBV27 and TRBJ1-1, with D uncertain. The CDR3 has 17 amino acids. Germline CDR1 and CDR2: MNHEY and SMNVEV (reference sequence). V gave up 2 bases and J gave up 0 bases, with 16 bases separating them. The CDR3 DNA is TGTGCCAGCAGTTTAACCCCGGGCCTCCCCCTGAACACTGAAGCTTTCTTT. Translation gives CASSLTPGLPLNTEAFF.

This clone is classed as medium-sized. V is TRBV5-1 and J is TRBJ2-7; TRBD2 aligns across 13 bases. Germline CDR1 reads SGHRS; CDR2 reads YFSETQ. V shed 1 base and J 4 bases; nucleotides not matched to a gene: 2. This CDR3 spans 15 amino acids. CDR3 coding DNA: TGCGCCAGCAGCTTGACGACTAGCGGGAGGTACGAGCAGTACTTC. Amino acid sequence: CASSLTTSGRYEQYF.

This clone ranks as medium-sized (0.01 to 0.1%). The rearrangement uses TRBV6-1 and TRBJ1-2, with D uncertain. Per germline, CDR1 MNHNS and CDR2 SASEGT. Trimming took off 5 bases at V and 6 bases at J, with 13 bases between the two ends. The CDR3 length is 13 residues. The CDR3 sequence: CASSQSGEDGYTF. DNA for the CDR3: TGTGCCAGCAGTCAAAGTGGCGAGGATGGCTACACCTTC.

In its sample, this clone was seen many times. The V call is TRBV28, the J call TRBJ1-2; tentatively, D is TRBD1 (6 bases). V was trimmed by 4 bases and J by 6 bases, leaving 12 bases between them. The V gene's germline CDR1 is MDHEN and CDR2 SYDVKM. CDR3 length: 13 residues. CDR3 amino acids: CASSSQGWNGYTF. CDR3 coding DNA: TGTGCCAGCAGTTCACAGGGTTGGAATGGCTACACCTTC.

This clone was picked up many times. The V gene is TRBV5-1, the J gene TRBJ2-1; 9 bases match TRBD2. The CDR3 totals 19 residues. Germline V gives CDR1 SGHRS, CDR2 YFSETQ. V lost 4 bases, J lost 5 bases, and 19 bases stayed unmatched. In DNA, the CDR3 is TGCGCCAGCAGCATTAAACCTCGGGTTCTAGCGGGGACGAACAATGAGCAGTTCTTC. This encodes CASSIKPRVLAGTNNEQFF.

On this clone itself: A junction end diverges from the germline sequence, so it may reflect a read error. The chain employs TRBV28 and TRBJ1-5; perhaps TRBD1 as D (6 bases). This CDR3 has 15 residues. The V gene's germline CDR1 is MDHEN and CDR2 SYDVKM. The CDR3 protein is CASIPYGRGLEPQDF. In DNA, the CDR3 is TGTGCCAGCATTCCCTACGGCAGGGGATTAGAGCCCCAGGATTTT.

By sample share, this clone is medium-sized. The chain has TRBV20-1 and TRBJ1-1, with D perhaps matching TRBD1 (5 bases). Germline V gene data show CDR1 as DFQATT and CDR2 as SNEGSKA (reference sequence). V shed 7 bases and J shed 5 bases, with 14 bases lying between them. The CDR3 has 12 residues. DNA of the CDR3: TGCAGTGTTGGCCAGGGAGGGACTGAAGCTTTCTTT. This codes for CSVGQGGTEAFF.